This T cell receptor (beta chain) was captured in a study of CD8+CD57+ T cells in acquired aplastic anemia. Patients selected for sequencing had displayed CD8+CD57+ cell expansion by flow cytometry. Severe acquired aplastic anemia was present in all patients. Trimming took 3 bases from V and 0 from J, leaving 12 bases between them. Germline V lookup: CDR1 LNHDA, CDR2 SQIVND (reference sequence). CDR3 length equals 16 residues. This clonotype appeared a few times. Investigators profiled TCR beta VDJ and CDR3 from genomic DNA template. TCRdb reprocessed the reads with MiXCR, giving one entry per CDR3 protein. The table lists approximately 300,000 distinct CDR3 sequences, roughly 59% of them singletons.

The TCR comes from a human donor with aplastic anemia. The V call is TRBV19, the J call TRBJ2-1, with D maybe TRBD2 (7 bases). The sequenced sample consisted of sorted CD4+, CD8+, or CD8+CD57+ T cells (not recorded which) from PBMCs. The CDR3 coding sequence is TGTGCCAGTAGTATCCGTGGGGGGGCCTCCTACAATGAGCAGTTCTTC. Translated: CASSIRGGASYNEQFF. Looking up the rest from reference TRBV19 and TRBJ2-1 gives the full variable domain: DGGITQSPKYLFRKEGQNVTLSCEQNLNHDAMYWYRQDPGQGLRLIYYSQIVNDFQKGDIAEGYSVSREKKESFPLTVTSAQKNPTAFYLCASSIRGGASYNEQFFGPGTRLTVL.